A single sample is the source of the 14 T cell receptor beta chains below, sequenced in a study of T cell responses to AZD1222 COVID-19 vaccine. Measured with immunoSEQ multiplex PCR; TCRdb has only the in-frame clones, and not every one. The sample shows tens of thousands of clones, 80% to 90% of them seen only once. Sequenced material: peripheral blood, taken on day 0 of AZD1222 vaccination. These receptors all stem from an adult in good health.

The gene calls are TRBV19 and TRBJ2-3; D is possibly TRBD2 (7 bases). V lost 9 bases and J 5 bases, leaving 15 bases between the germline ends. There are 13 residues in the CDR3. Per germline, CDR1 LNHDA and CDR2 SQIVND (reference sequence). The CDR3 is CASGGQGRDTQYF. The CDR3 region has the DNA TGTGCCAGCGGGGGGCAGGGGAGAGATACGCAGTATTTT.

V is TRBV4-3 and J is TRBJ2-2; perhaps TRBD2 as D (6 bases). V dropped 0 bases and J dropped 3 bases, with 14 bases sitting between them. The CDR3 loop spans 17 amino acids. CDR1 LGHNA and CDR2 YSLEER come from the germline V gene. The CDR3 DNA reads as TGCGCCAGCAGCCAAGATCAGTTAGCGGAGCACACCGGGGAGCTGTTTTTT. Encoded protein: CASSQDQLAEHTGELFF.

CDR3 loop: CASSVATGEAADTQYF. In nucleotides, the CDR3 is TGTGCCAGCAGCGTAGCAACGGGAGAGGCGGCAGATACGCAGTATTTT. The rearrangement joins TRBV9 to TRBJ2-3, with a possible D match to TRBD2 (6 bases). The CDR3 is 16 amino acids. Germline CDR1 SGDLS, CDR2 YYNGEE. Between the trimmed V and J ends, which lost 0 bases and 4 bases, there was a span of 15 bases.

The chain is built from TRBV7-2 and TRBJ1-2; D is unclear. Trimming removed 1 base at V and 3 bases at J, with 9 bases between. Germline assignment: CDR1 SGHTA and CDR2 FQGNSA. The CDR3 length is 14 residues. CDR3 sequence: CASSLVSGDYGYTF. The CDR3 bases are TGTGCCAGCAGCTTAGTGAGTGGGGACTATGGCTACACCTTC.

The chain couples TRBV4-1 to TRBJ2-5, with no clear D. CDR3 length: 13 amino acids. CDR1 is MGHRA, CDR2 YSYEKL, per germline. V dropped 6 bases and J dropped 5 bases, with 13 bases sitting between them. The CDR3 loop reads CASSPFLRETQYF. CDR3 DNA sequence: TGCGCCAGCAGTCCCTTTTTGAGGGAGACCCAGTACTTC.

The chain has TRBV30 and TRBJ1-4; D is unclear. CDR1 is GTSNPN and CDR2 is SVGIG in the germline V gene (reference sequence). Trimming cost V 2 bases and J 2 bases, with 9 bases left between them. The CDR3 has 14 residues. CDR3 sequence reads: CAWSSSETNEKLFF. The DNA of the CDR3 is TGTGCCTGGAGTTCATCAGAGACTAATGAAAAACTGTTTTTT.

This clone has only one observation. The chain employs TRBV25-1 and TRBJ2-3; TRBD2 might be the D (6 bases). The V and J ends lost 7 bases and 2 bases respectively, with 10 bases between them. The CDR3 spans 13 residues. The germline CDR1 and CDR2 sequences are MGHDK and SYGVNS. CDR3: CASTGDFTDTQYF. The DNA for the CDR3 is TGTGCCAGCACGGGGGACTTCACAGATACGCAGTATTTT.

V and J are TRBV28 and TRBJ1-5; D is undetermined. Trimming stripped 5 bases from V and 4 bases from J, with 12 bases between. This CDR3 is 14 amino acids long. CDR1 and CDR2 (germline): MDHEN, SYDVKM. CDR3 residues: CASSPAGRNQPQHF. In DNA, the CDR3 is TGTGCCAGCAGTCCCGCGGGCAGGAATCAGCCCCAGCATTTT.

The V gene is TRBV11-2, the J gene TRBJ2-1, with a weak D call TRBD1 (6 bases). The CDR3 is 12 amino acids. V was trimmed by 4 bases and J by 8 bases, leaving 9 bases between them. CDR1 SGHAT and CDR2 FQNNGV come from the germline V gene. The CDR3 DNA reads TGTGCCAGCAGCTCACAGGGCGATGAGCAGTTCTTC. Translating gives CASSSQGDEQFF.

V is TRBV4-1 and J is TRBJ1-4; TRBD1 matches 7 bases. The CDR3 spans 20 residues. Germline CDR1 reads MGHRA; CDR2 reads YSYEKL. Unmatched junction bases numbered 15, after V lost 2 bases and J lost 0 bases. This chain's CDR3 is CASSQSGPGAGGATNEKLFF. The CDR3 region has the DNA TGCGCCAGCAGCCAAAGTGGGCCAGGAGCAGGGGGTGCAACTAATGAAAAACTGTTTTTT.

The chain joins TRBV27 to TRBJ2-6, with no clear D. The CDR3 spans 14 residues. Germline-derived CDR1 and CDR2 are MNHEY and SMNVEV (reference sequence). The V and J ends lost 0 bases and 3 bases respectively, with 3 bases between them. The CDR3 region is CASSLSSGANVLTF. CDR3 sequence (DNA): TGTGCCAGCAGTTTATCGAGTGGGGCCAACGTCCTGACTTTC.

The rearrangement joins TRBV27 to TRBJ2-1; D uncertain. The CDR3 runs 12 residues. V was pared by 6 bases and J by 4 bases, with 7 bases between. Germline assignment: CDR1 MNHEY and CDR2 SMNVEV (reference sequence). In DNA, the CDR3 is TGTGCCAGCAGCCTACGGTACAATGAGCAGTTCTTC. Protein: CASSLRYNEQFF.

The gene calls are TRBV5-6 and TRBJ1-3; weak D call: TRBD1 (6 bases). There are 17 residues in the CDR3. Trimming stripped 0 bases from V and 0 bases from J, with 13 bases between. Germline values: CDR1 SGHDT, CDR2 YYEEEE. CDR3 in amino acids: CASSLEEGEISGNTIYF. DNA of the CDR3: TGTGCCAGCAGCTTGGAGGAGGGGGAGATCTCTGGAAACACCATATATTTT. Supplemented by reference TRBV5-6 and TRBJ1-3, the full variable domain reads DAGVTQSPTHLIKTRGQQVTLRCSPKSGHDTVSWYQQALGQGPQFIFQYYEEEERQRGNFPDRFSGHQFPNYSSELNVNALLLGDSALYLCASSLEEGEISGNTIYFGEGSWLTVV.

V usage is TRBV5-1 and J usage is TRBJ1-3; TRBD1 matches 9 bases. The CDR3 is made up of 14 amino acids. V gave up 4 bases and J gave up 2 bases; unmatched junction bases: 1. Germline CDR1 reads SGHRS; CDR2 reads YFSETQ. The CDR3 protein is CASSGDRAGNTIYF. The CDR3 coding sequence is TGCGCCAGCAGCGGGGACAGGGCTGGAAACACCATATATTTT.